The rows below give T cell receptor beta chains drawn from one sample of a study of blood T cell repertoires in COVID-19. The method was immunoSEQ multiplex PCR; TCRdb's version includes in-frame clones alone and lacks a portion of them. The sample has around 220,000 clones, 88% seen once. The source material was PBMCs or T cells enriched from blood (not recorded which). The receptor set was obtained from a woman aged 50 to 65 with acute COVID-19. The CDR3 runs from the conserved cysteine through the conserved F or W. Fields, in order: D gene, clone size, J gene, V gene, CDR3 protein, CDR3 DNA. D genes are given only for firm matches. Expanded clones get a size class; other rows say once, few or many, or leave the size out.

>-|-|TRBJ1-2|TRBV24-1
CATSEGTRANGYTF
TGTGCCACCAGTGAAGGGACACGAGCTAATGGCTACACCTTC
>-|-|TRBJ1-1|TRBV18
CASSPPGTSATEAFF
TGTGCCAGCTCACCACCGGGCACCTCCGCCACTGAAGCTTTCTTT
>-|-|TRBJ2-6|TRBV7-2
CASSLTDRSVLPGANVLTF
TGTGCCAGCAGCTTAACAGACAGGAGCGTTTTACCCGGGGCCAACGTCCTGACTTTC
>-|-|TRBJ2-7|TRBV12-3/TRBV12-4
CASSPTYEQYF
TGTGCCAGCAGTCCCACCTACGAGCAGTACTTC
>-|-|TRBJ2-7|TRBV19
CASSMTPTSARNEQYF
TGTGCCAGTAGTATGACCCCTACTAGTGCACGAAACGAGCAGTACTTC
>TRBD1|-|TRBJ1-1|TRBV7-9
CASSLAGQVEAFF
TGTGCCAGCAGCTTAGCGGGACAGGTTGAAGCTTTCTTT
>-|-|TRBJ2-1|TRBV6-5
CASSYGRGEEQFF
TGTGCCAGCAGTTACGGGAGAGGCGAGGAGCAGTTCTTC
>TRBD1|-|TRBJ1-4|TRBV7-9
CASSLGTGDEKLFF
TGTGCCAGCAGCTTAGGGACAGGGGATGAAAAACTGTTTTTT
>-|-|TRBJ2-1|TRBV29-1
CSAGRDRNEQFF
TGCAGCGCTGGGCGCGATCGGAATGAGCAGTTCTTC
>-|-|TRBJ2-1|TRBV5-4
CASSFYRVADQNEQFF
TGTGCCAGCAGCTTCTACAGGGTTGCGGATCAAAATGAGCAGTTCTTC
>-|-|TRBJ2-5|TRBV3-1/TRBV3-2
CASSQYSGIGETQYF
TGTGCCAGCAGCCAATATTCGGGAATAGGAGAGACCCAGTACTTC
>TRBD2|-|TRBJ2-2|TRBV18
CASSWGLAGDTGELFF
TGTGCCAGCTCATGGGGACTAGCGGGAGACACCGGGGAGCTGTTTTTT
>-|once|TRBJ2-1|TRBV5-1
CASSPWVGRELTYNEQFF
TGCGCCAGCAGCCCCTGGGTTGGCAGGGAACTAACCTACAATGAGCAGTTCTTC
>TRBD2|-|TRBJ2-5|TRBV5-4
CASSLVGLAEETQYF
TGTGCCAGCAGCTTGGTGGGACTAGCGGAGGAGACCCAGTACTTC
>TRBD1|-|TRBJ1-6|TRBV27
CASKQGFSPLHF
TGTGCCAGCAAACAGGGGTTTTCACCCCTCCACTTT
>-|many|TRBJ1-6|TRBV19
CASSVGGTRHNSPLHF
TGTGCCAGTAGTGTTGGTGGGACACGTCATAATTCACCCCTCCACTTT
>TRBD2|-|TRBJ2-7|TRBV29-1
CSVKRTSGYEQYF
TGCAGCGTGAAGCGGACTAGCGGCTACGAGCAGTACTTC
>-|-|TRBJ2-7|TRBV7-3
CASSLNYGYEQYF
TGTGCCAGCAGCTTAAACTATGGCTACGAGCAGTACTTC
>-|few|TRBJ2-5|TRBV7-2
CASSLYGRQETQYF
TGTGCCAGCAGCTTATATGGGAGGCAAGAGACCCAGTACTTC
>-|-|TRBJ1-6|TRBV3-1/TRBV3-2
CASSQAGDSPLHF
TGTGCCAGCAGCCAAGCAGGGGATTCACCCCTCCACTTT
>-|-|TRBJ2-5|TRBV27
CASSLDPSRGQYF
TGTGCCAGCAGTTTGGATCCGAGCAGGGGTCAGTACTTC
>TRBD1|few|TRBJ2-1|TRBV15
CATSSDSPGTGSYNEQFF
TGTGCCACCAGCAGCGACTCACCCGGGACAGGCTCCTACAATGAGCAGTTCTTC
>-|-|TRBJ1-5|TRBV12-3/TRBV12-4
CASDLRGIQPQHF
TGTGCCAGCGACCTACGGGGGATTCAGCCCCAGCATTTT
>TRBD1|-|TRBJ1-2|TRBV27
CASSLAGTGSDYGYTF
TGTGCCAGCAGTTTAGCCGGGACAGGGAGCGACTATGGCTACACCTTC
>-|-|TRBJ2-2|TRBV18
CAFRTPTGELFF
TGTGCCTTCAGAACGCCCACCGGGGAGCTGTTTTTT
>TRBD1|-|TRBJ2-7|TRBV7-9
CASSSGTGLIFDPYEQYF
TGTGCCAGCAGCTCCGGGACAGGGTTAATTTTCGACCCCTACGAGCAGTACTTC
>TRBD2|-|TRBJ2-3|TRBV2
CASIERERSPDTQYF
TGTGCCAGCATAGAGCGGGAGAGAAGCCCAGATACGCAGTATTTT
>-|-|TRBJ2-2|TRBV28
CASTSTGYNTGELFF
TGTGCCAGCACCTCGACTGGCTATAACACCGGGGAGCTGTTTTTT
>-|-|TRBJ1-2|TRBV9
CASSAQGRGYTF
TGTGCCAGCAGCGCGCAGGGCCGGGGCTACACCTTC
>-|-|TRBJ2-2|TRBV7-9
CASSRALRTNTGELFF
TGTGCCAGCAGCCGTGCACTACGGACGAACACCGGGGAGCTGTTTTTT
>-|-|TRBJ2-7|TRBV6-5
CASSSPPHSYEQYF
TGTGCCAGCAGTTCCCCGCCGCACAGCTACGAGCAGTACTTC
>-|few|TRBJ2-2|TRBV7-9
CASSLGHRQNTGELFF
TGTGCCAGCAGCTTAGGCCACAGACAGAACACCGGGGAGCTGTTTTTT